This T cell receptor (beta chain) was found in a study of cytomegalovirus exposure and HLA in healthy donors. V lost 9 bases to trimming and J lost 2 bases, with 20 bases between them. This CDR3 is 15 amino acids long. Per germline, CDR1 SGDLS and CDR2 YYNGEE. Sequenced by immunoSEQ multiplex PCR; TCRdb stores in-frame clones only, minus some. The sample lists about 200,000 clones; roughly 84% were seen once. Source material: PBMCs. The chain carries TRBV9 and TRBJ1-2; perhaps TRBD1 as D (6 bases). This sequence was found in a woman aged 18-35 years in good health and CMV-seropositive. CDR3 DNA: TGTGCCACCACTGCAGGGGCATCCTTAAACTATGGCTACACCTTC. Its protein is CATTAGASLNYGYTF. The full variable domain, with the rest looked up from reference TRBV9 and TRBJ1-2, is DSGVTQTPKHLITATGQRVTLRCSPRSGDLSVYWYQQSLDQGLQFLIQYYNGEERAKGNILERFSAQQFPDLHSELNLSSLELGDSALYFCATTAGASLNYGYTFGSGTRLTVV.